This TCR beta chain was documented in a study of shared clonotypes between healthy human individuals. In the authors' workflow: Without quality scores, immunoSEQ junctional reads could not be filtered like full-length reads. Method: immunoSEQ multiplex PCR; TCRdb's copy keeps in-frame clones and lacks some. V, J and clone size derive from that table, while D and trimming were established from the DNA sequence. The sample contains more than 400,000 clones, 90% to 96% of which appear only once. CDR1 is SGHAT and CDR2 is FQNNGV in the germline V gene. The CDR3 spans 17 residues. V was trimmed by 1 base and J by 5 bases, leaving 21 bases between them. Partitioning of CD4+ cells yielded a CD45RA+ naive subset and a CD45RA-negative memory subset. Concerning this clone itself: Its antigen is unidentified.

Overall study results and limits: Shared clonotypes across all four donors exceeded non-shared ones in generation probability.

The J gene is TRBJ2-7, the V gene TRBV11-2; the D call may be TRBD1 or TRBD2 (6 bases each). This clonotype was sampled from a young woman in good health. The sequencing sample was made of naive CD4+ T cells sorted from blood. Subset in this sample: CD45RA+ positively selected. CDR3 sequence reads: CASSLAGRWGANHEQYF. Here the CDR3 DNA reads TGTGCCAGCAGCTTAGCGGGAAGGTGGGGGGCGAACCACGAGCAGTACTTC.